This T cell receptor (beta chain) derives from a study of CD8+ T cells in alopecia areata. Regarding the study as a whole: Patients shared TCRs less clearly than mice did, possibly for HLA-related reasons. Lesional scalp, notably in alopecia totalis/universalis, had clonality above that of normal scalp.

This clone was observed at least ten times. What it binds is not known. Extraction of RNA preceded its reverse transcription into cDNA, which served as the sequencing template. Repertoires were generated with immunoSEQ multiplex PCR, while TCRdb's copy carries only in-frame clones and drops some. The sample shows roughly 150,000 clones, around 54% of them seen only once. V shed 3 bases and J 3 bases; nucleotides not matched to a gene: 4. The CDR3 has 15 residues. Germline V gives CDR1 SGHNT, CDR2 YYREEE (reference sequence). This chain links TRBV5-4 with TRBJ2-3; TRBD2 agrees at 10 bases. The clonotype comes from a human donor in good health. The material sequenced was CD4+ T cells sorted from blood. The CDR3 nucleotides read TGTGCCAGCAGCTGGAGCGGGAGGGAAACAGATACGCAGTATTTT. Encoded protein: CASSWSGRETDTQYF.